The clone carrying this T cell receptor (beta chain) was seen a few times. As yet, its antigen is unknown. This record comes from a study of blood T cells in healthy people across ages. Study findings and constraints: Measured against age, TCR beta diversity per million T cells decreased in a roughly linear manner. PBMCs went unsorted, and a conclusive naive versus antigen-experienced comparison was therefore prevented.

V dropped 8 bases and J dropped 4; count of bases not matched to a gene: 15. The length of the CDR3 is 16 residues. Germline V gives CDR1 MDHEN, CDR2 SYDVKM. Primed by a sample-barcoded 5' primer and a J-beta primer mix, a second PCR proceeded for 7 to 11 cycles. TCRdb analysed the 5' RACE reads with MiXCR anew, one entry per CDR3 protein. Among approximately 940,000 distinct CDR3 sequences, around 49% were seen once, and the ten largest hold under 15%. No fewer than 6 million PBMCs went into each sample. The sample was blood. The sequence derives from a man younger than 40 in good health. The chain joins TRBV28 to TRBJ2-5; 8 bases map to TRBD1. CDR3 DNA: TGTGCCAGCGGATCCGGACAGGGCTCAGGGTTAGAGACCCAGTACTTC. Its translation is CASGSGQGSGLETQYF.